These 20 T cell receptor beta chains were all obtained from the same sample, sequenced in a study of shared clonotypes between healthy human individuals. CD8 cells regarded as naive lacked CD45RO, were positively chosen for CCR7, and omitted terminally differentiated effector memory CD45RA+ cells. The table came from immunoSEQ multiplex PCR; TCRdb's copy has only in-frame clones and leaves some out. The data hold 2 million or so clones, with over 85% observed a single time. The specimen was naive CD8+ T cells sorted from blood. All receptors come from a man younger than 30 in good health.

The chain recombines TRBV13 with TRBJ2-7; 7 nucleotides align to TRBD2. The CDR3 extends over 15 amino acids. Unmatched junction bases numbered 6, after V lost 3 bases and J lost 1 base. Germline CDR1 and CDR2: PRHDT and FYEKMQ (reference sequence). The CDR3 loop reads CASSFSEGGSYEQYF. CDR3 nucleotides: TGTGCCAGCAGCTTCAGTGAGGGAGGGTCCTACGAGCAGTACTTC.

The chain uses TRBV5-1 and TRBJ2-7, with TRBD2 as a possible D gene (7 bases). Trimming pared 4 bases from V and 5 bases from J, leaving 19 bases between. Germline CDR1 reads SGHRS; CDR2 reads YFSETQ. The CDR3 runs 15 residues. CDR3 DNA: TGCGCCAGCAGCCCAACGGGGGGCGACTTCAACGAGCAGTACTTC. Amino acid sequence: CASSPTGGDFNEQYF. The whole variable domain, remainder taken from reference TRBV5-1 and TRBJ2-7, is KAGVTQTPRYLIKTRGQQVTLSCSPISGHRSVSWYQQTPGQGLQFLFEYFSETQRNKGNFPGRFSGRQFSNSRSEMNVSTLELGDSALYLCASSPTGGDFNEQYFGPGTRLTVT.

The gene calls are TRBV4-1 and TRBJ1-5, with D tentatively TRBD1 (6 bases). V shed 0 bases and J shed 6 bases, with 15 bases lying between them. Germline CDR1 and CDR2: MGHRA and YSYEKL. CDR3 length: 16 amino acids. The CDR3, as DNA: TGCGCCAGCAGCCAAGATCCCGGGGGCTGGGGTCAGCCCCAGCATTTT. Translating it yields CASSQDPGGWGQPQHF.

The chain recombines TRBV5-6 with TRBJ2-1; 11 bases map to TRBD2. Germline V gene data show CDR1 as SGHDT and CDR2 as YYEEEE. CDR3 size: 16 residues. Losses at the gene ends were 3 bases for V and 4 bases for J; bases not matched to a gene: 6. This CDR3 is CASSSQTSGVYNEQFF. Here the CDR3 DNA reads TGTGCCAGCAGCTCCCAGACTAGCGGGGTTTACAATGAGCAGTTCTTC.

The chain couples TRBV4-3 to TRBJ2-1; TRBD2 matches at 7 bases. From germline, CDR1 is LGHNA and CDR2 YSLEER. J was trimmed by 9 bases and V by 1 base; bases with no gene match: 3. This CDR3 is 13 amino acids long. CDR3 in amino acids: CASSQGEGGEQFF. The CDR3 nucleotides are TGCGCCAGCAGCCAAGGGGAGGGCGGTGAGCAGTTCTTC.

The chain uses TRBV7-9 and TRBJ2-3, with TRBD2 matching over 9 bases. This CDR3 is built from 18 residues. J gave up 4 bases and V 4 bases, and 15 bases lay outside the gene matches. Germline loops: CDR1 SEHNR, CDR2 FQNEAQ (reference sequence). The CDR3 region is CASSYPLGEREVPDTQYF. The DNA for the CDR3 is TGTGCCAGCAGCTATCCCCTTGGGGAGCGGGAGGTCCCAGATACGCAGTATTTT.

Written as DNA, the CDR3 is TGTGCCAGTAGTCCCCGACTGTTGAGCTCCTACGAGCAGTACTTC. This codes for CASSPRLLSSYEQYF. The chain employs TRBV19 and TRBJ2-7; D not certain. V was clipped by 5 bases and J by 0 bases, with 14 bases between them. The CDR3 sequence is 15 residues long. Germline CDR1 reads LNHDA; CDR2 reads SQIVND (reference sequence).

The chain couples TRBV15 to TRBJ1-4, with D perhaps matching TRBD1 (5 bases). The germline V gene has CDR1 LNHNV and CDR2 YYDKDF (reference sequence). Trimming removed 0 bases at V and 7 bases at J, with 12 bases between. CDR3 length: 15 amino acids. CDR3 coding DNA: TGTGCCACCAGCAGAGATCTGGGGCAGGGTGAAAAACTGTTTTTT. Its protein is CATSRDLGQGEKLFF.

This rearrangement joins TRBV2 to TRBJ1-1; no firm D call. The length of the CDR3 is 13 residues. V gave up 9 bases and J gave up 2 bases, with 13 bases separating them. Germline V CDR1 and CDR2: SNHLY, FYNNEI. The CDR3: CAREKDGNTEAFF. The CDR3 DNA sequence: TGTGCCAGGGAAAAAGACGGTAACACTGAAGCTTTCTTT.

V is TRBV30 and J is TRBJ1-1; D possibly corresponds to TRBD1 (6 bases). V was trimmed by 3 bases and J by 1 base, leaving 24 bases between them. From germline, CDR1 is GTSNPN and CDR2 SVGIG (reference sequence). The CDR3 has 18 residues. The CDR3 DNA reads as TGTGCCTGGAGACGCATGAGGGCCTACGGGGGGCAGAACACTGAAGCTTTCTTT. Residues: CAWRRMRAYGGQNTEAFF.

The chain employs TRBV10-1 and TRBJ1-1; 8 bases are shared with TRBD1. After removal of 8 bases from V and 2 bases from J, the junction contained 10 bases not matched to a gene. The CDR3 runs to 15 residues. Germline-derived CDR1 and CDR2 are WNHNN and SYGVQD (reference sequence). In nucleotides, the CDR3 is TGCGCCAGCTCCGGGACAGGAACCAAAAACACTGAAGCTTTCTTT. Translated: CASSGTGTKNTEAFF.

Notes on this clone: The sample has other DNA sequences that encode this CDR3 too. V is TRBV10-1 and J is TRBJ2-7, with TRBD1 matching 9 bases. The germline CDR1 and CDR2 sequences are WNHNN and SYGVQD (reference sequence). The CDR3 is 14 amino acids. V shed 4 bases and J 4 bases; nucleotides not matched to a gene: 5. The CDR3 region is CASSVGTGSYEQYF. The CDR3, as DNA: TGCGCCAGCAGTGTTGGGACAGGGTCATACGAGCAGTACTTC.

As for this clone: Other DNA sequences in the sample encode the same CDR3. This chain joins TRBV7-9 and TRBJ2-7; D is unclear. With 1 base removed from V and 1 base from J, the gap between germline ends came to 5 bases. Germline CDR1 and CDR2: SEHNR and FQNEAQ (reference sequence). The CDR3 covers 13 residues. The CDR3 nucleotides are TGTGCCAGCAGCTTAGGTAGATCCTACGAGCAGTACTTC. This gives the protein CASSLGRSYEQYF.

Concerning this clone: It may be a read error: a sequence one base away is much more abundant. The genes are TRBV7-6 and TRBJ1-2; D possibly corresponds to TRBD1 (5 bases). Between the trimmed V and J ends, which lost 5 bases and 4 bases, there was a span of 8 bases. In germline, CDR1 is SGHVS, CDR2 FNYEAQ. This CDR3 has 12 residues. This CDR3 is CASSPDSYGYTF. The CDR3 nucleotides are TGTGCCAGCAGCCCAGACAGCTATGGCTACACCTTC.

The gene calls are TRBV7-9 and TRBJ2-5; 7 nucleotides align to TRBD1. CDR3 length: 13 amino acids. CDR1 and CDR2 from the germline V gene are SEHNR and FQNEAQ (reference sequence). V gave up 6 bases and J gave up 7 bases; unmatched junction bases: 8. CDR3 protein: CASSQGEIWTQYF. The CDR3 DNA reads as TGTGCCAGCAGTCAGGGGGAGATCTGGACCCAGTACTTC. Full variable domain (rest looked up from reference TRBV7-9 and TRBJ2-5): DTGVSQNPRHKITKRGQNVTFRCDPISEHNRLYWYRQTLGQGPEFLTYFQNEAQLEKSRLLSDRFSAERPKGSFSTLEIQRTEQGDSAMYLCASSQGEIWTQYFGPGTRLLVL.

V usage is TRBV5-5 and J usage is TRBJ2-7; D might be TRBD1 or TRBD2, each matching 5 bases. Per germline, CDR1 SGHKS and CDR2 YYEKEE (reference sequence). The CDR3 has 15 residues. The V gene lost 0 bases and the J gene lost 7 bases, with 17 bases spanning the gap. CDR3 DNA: TGTGCCAGCAGCTTGGTAGGGACCGAAGTCACGGAGCAGTACTTC. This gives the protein CASSLVGTEVTEQYF. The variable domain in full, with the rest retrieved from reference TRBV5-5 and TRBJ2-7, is DAGVTQSPTHLIKTRGQQVTLRCSPISGHKSVSWYQQVLGQGPQFIFQYYEKEERGRGNFPDRFSARQFPNYSSELNVNALLLGDSALYLCASSLVGTEVTEQYFGPGTRLTVT.

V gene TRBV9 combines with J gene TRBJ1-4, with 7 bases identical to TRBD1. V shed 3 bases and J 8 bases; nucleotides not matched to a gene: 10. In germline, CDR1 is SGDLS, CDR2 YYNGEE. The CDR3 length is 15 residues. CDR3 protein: CASSASGTEKEKLFF. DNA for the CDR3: TGTGCCAGCAGCGCGTCCGGGACAGAAAAAGAAAAACTGTTTTTT.

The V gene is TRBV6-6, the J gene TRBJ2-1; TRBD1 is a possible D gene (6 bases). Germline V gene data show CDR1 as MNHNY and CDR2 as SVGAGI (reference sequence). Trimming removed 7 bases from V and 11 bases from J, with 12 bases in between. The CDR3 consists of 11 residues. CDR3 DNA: TGTGCCAGCATTGACTGGGGGCAGCAGTTCTTC. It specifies CASIDWGQQFF.

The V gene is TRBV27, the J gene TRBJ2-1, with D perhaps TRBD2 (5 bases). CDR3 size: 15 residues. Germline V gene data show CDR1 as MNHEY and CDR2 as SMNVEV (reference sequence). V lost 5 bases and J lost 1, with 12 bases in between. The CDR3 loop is CASSLDPGSYNEQFF. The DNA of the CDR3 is TGTGCCAGCAGTCTAGACCCGGGATCCTACAATGAGCAGTTCTTC.

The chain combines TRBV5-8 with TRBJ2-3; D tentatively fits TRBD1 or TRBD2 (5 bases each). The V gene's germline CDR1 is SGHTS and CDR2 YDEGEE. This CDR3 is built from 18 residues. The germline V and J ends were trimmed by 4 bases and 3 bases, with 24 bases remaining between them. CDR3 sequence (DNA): TGTGCCAGCAGCGCCGGGACCGATTACCTGGGAGAAACAGATACGCAGTATTTT. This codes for CASSAGTDYLGETDTQYF.